This T cell receptor (beta chain) was obtained from a study of regulatory T cells in long-lasting Graves disease (dated by TCRdb to the early 2020s). Regarding the study in general: Persistent Graves' disease meant more than 5 years of antithyroid drug treatment with TSH receptor autoantibodies that stayed positive. Persistent Graves' disease patients were compared with newly diagnosed Graves' disease patients by peripheral blood TCR sequencing and RNA sequencing. In the clinical cohort, patients with persistent Graves' disease had used antithyroid drugs for an average of about 10.3 years. A total of about 33 samples were covered by TCR sequencing, comprising around 13 persistent and around 20 newly diagnosed Graves' disease patients. The study was conducted in China and was registered as a clinical trial. What the study reported, not specific to this receptor: More public clonotypes were shared among persistent patients (over 2,500) than among newly diagnosed patients (roughly 1,000). As a limitation, the authors acknowledged that the small sample size may reduce accuracy. Because the primary lesion, thyroid tissue, could not be accessed, the study looked at peripheral blood alone. Compared with newly diagnosed patients, patients with persistent Graves' disease had lower TCR Shannon entropy and fewer highly expanded clones, which suggests clonal expansion. Sequencing and analysis were limited to the TCR beta chain. Persistent disease showed preferential use of TRBV28, TRBJ1-2 and TRBJ2-5, whereas newly diagnosed disease favored TRBV20-1 and TRBJ2-1.

There are a few counts of this clonotype. There is no known antigen for this receptor. No base quality values were provided; no much bigger clone lies one nucleotide off. Based on the germline V gene, the CDR1 and CDR2 sequences are SGHRS and YFSETQ. V is pared back by 3 bases and J by 4 bases, with 13 bases lying between the germline termini. CDR3 length: 14 amino acids, cysteine to phenylalanine. Only the CDR3 DNA is retained, 42 bases long and in frame from the first base. This specimen's time point label, interpreted: persistent/refractory GD, antithyroid drugs over 5 years with positive TRAb. For both TCR sequencing and RNA sequencing, RNA was extracted from PBMCs using TRIzol. The diagnosis of Graves' disease was made according to American Thyroid Association guidelines. Patients for the study were recruited at an endocrinology department in Xi'an, China. Each patient gave approximately 10 milliliters of peripheral blood, collected in an EDTA anticoagulant tube. PBMCs were isolated by Ficoll Paque Plus density gradient separation without further T cell sorting. An Agilent 2100 Bioanalyzer and agarose gel were used to assess RNA quality, and a NanoDrop 2000 was used to measure RNA concentration.

Preparation of the library involved multiplex PCR. Sequencing took place on an Illumina HiSeq 4000. CDR3 regions were amplified by Arm-PCR with iRepertoire HTBI primers to construct TCR beta libraries. Before sequencing, the PCR products went through gel purification. On the study's bioinformatics: Across samples, 62 TRBV and 14 TRBJ segments were identified and used for gene usage analysis of CDR3 amino acid clonotypes. COPE and FqMerger were used to merge filtered high-quality paired reads into contigs. BLAST was used to align contigs to IMGT TRBV, TRBD and TRBJ reference genes, with CDR3 defined following IMGT. Clonotypes above 0.1% frequency were classified as highly expanded clones. Repertoire diversity was measured by Shannon entropy, and V-J evenness by the Gini coefficient. A clonotype found in more than one individual was treated as public. TCRdb reran the public reads through fastp at Q25 and MiXCR, keeping productive beta chains. A single entry per CDR3 protein holds the most common genes and DNA from its merged rows. The V and J calls, along with clone size, are taken from TCRdb and not from the paper's own processing. In all, the sample holds some 470,000 distinct CDR3 sequences, and roughly 21% of those were seen once. Around 7% of the sample goes to the ten largest clones.

The sequenced sample was peripheral blood mononuclear cells (PBMCs), obtained when the disease was refractory, from a patient treated with antithyroid drugs. Recombination joined TRBV5-1 with TRBJ1-1; perhaps TRBD1 is the D gene, with 6 bases matching. This TCR was sampled from a female donor with Graves disease. DNA sequence: TGCGCCAGCAGCTACGGGGGCCCAGGCACTGAAGCTTTCTTT. This translates into CASSYGGPGTEAFF.